The 3 T cell receptor beta chains given below trace back to one sample, sequenced in a study of blood T cells in healthy people across ages. The authors ran a second PCR of roughly 6 to 12 cycles using a sample-barcoded 5' primer and a J-beta primer mix. MiXCR, run by TCRdb on the 5' RACE reads, gives a single entry per CDR3 protein. The sample records approximately 290,000 distinct CDR3 sequences, around 30% being singletons. The sample comprised blood. The receptors here all came from a woman between 65 and 79 years old in good health.

This clonotype was detected only a few times. This sequence joins TRBV28 and TRBJ2-7; 10 bases line up with TRBD2. The J call is uncertain, as TRBJ2-1 better fits the DNA end. CDR1 and CDR2 from the germline V gene are MDHEN and SYDVKM. This CDR3 has 16 residues. The CDR3 spells CASKVGGTSDYNEQFF. For the CDR3, the DNA is TGTGCCAGCAAGGTGGGGGGGACTAGCGACTACAATGAGCAGTTCTTC.

The chain recombines TRBV10-3 with TRBJ2-1; D not certain. The CDR3 totals 13 residues. V was cut by 3 bases and J by 4 bases, with 7 bases left in between. From germline, CDR1 is ENHRY and CDR2 SYGVKD. The CDR3 here is CAISDRDYNEQFF. CDR3 coding DNA: TGTGCCATCAGTGACAGAGATTACAATGAGCAGTTCTTC.

V gene TRBV7-3 combines with J gene TRBJ2-3; no reliable D call. The CDR3 extends over 14 amino acids. Trimming removed 5 bases from V and 6 bases from J, with 15 bases in between. From germline, CDR1 is SGHTA and CDR2 FQGTGA. The CDR3 sequence is CASSPASLEDTQYF. The CDR3 nucleotides are TGTGCCAGCAGCCCCGCATCTCTAGAGGATACGCAGTATTTT.